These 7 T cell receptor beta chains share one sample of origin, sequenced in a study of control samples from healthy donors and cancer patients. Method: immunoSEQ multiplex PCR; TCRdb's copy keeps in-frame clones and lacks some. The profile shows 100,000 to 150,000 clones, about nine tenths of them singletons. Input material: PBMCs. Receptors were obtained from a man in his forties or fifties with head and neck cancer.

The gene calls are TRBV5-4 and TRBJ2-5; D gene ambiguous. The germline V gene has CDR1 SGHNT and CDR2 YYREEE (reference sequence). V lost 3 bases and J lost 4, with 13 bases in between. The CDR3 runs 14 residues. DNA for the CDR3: TGTGCCAGCAGCTCCGATCTTGGTGGAGAGACCCAGTACTTC. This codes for CASSSDLGGETQYF. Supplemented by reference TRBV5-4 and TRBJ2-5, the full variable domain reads ETGVTQSPTHLIKTRGQQVTLRCSSQSGHNTVSWYQQALGQGPQFIFQYYREEENGRGNFPPRFSGLQFPNYSSELNVNALELDDSALYLCASSSDLGGETQYFGPGTRLLVL.

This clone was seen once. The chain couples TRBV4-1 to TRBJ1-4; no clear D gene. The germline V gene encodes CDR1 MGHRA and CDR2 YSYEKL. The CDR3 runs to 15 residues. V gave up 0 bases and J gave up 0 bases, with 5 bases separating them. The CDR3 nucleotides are TGCGCCAGCAGCCAAGAGGCCGCAACTAATGAAAAACTGTTTTTT. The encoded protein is CASSQEAATNEKLFF.

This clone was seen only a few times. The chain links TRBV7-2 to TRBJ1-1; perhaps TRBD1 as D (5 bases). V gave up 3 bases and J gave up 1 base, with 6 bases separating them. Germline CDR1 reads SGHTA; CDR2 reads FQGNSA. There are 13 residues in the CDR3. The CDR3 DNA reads TGTGCCAGCAGCTTGACAGCGAACACTGAAGCTTTCTTT. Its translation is CASSLTANTEAFF. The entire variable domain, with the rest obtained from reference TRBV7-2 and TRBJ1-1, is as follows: GAGVSQSPSNKVTEKGKDVELRCDPISGHTALYWYRQSLGQGLEFLIYFQGNSAPDKSGLPSDRFSAERTGGSVSTLTIQRTQQEDSAVYLCASSLTANTEAFFGQGTRLTVV.

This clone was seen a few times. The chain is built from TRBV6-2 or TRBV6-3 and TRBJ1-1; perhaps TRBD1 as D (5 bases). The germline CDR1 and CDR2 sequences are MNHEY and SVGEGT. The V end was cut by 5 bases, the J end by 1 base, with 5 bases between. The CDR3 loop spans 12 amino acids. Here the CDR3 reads CASSRGNTEAFF. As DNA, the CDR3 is TGTGCCAGCAGTAGGGGGAACACTGAAGCTTTCTTT.

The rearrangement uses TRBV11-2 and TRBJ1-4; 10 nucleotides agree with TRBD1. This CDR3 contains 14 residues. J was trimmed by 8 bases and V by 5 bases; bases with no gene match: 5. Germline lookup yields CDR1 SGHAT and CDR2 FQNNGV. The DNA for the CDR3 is TGTGCCAGCAGCCCGGGACAGGGGAGGGAAAAACTGTTTTTT. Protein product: CASSPGQGREKLFF.

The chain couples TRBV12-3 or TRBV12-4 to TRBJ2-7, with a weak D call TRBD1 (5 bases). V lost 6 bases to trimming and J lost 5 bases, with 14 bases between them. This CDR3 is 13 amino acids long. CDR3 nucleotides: TGTGCCAGCAGAATACGGACACAGGACGAGCAGTACTTC. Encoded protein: CASRIRTQDEQYF.

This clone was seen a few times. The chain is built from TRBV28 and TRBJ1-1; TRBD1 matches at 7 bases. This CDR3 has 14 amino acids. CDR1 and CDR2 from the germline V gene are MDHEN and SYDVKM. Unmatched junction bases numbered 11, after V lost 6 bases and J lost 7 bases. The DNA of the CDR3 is TGTGCCAGCAGCCAGGGGGGCAGGGGGGTTGAAGCTTTCTTT. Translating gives CASSQGGRGVEAFF.